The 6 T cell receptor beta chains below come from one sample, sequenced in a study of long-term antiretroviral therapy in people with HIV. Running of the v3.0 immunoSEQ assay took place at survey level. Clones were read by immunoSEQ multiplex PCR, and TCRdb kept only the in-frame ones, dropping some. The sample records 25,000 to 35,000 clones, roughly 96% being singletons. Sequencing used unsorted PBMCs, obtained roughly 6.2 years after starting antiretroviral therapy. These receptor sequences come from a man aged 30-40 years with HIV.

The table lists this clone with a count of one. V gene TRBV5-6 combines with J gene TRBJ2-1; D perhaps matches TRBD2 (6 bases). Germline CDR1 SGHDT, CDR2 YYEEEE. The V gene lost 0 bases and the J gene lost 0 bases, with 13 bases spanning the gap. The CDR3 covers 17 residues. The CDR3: CASSLVVAGSSYNEQFF. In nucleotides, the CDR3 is TGTGCCAGCAGCTTGGTCGTGGCGGGGAGCTCCTACAATGAGCAGTTCTTC.

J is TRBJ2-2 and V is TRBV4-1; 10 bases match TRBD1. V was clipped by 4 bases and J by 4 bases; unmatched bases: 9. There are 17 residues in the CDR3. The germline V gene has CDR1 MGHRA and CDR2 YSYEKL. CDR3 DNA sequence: TGCGCCAGCAGCCCTTCCGGGGGACAGGGGACCACCGGGGAGCTGTTTTTT. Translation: CASSPSGGQGTTGELFF.

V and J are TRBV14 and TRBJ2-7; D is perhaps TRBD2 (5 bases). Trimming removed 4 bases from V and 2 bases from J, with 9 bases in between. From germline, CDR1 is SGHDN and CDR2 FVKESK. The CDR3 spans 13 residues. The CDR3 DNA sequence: TGTGCCAGCAGCCCCTCGGGGACCTACGAGCAGTACTTC. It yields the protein CASSPSGTYEQYF.

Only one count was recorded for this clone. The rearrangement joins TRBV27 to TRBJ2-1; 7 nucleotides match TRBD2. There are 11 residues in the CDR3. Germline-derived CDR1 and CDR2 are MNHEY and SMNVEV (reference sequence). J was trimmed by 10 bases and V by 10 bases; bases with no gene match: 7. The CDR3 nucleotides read TGTGCCACTCTGACGGGGGGAGAGCAGTTCTTC. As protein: CATLTGGEQFF.

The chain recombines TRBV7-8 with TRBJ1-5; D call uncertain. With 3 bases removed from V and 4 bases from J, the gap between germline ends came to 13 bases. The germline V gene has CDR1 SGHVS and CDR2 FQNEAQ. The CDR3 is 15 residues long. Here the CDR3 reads CASSLFEGQNQPQHF. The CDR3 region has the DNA TGTGCCAGCAGCTTGTTTGAGGGCCAAAATCAGCCCCAGCATTTT.

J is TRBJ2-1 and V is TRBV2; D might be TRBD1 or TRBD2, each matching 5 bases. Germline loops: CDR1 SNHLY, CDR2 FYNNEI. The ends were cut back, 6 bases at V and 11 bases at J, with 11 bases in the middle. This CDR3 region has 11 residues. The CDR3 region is CASRGVMKQFF. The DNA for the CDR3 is TGTGCCAGCAGGGGGGTGATGAAGCAGTTCTTC.